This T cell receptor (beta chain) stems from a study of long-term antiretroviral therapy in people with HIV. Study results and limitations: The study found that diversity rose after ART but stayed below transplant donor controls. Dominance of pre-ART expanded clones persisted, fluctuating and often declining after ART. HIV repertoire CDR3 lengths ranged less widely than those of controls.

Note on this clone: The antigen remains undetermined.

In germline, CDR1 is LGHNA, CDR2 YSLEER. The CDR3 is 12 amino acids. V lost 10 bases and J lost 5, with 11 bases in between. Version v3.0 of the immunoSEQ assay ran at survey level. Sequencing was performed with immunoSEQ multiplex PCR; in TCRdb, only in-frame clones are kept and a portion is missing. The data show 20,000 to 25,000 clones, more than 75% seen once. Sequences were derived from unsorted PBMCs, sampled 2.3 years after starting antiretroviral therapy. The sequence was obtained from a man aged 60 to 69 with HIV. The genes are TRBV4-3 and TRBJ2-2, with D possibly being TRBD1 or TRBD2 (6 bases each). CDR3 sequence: CATQGGTGELFF. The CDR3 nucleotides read TGCGCCACCCAAGGGGGGACCGGGGAGCTGTTTTTT.